The 14 T cell receptor beta chains listed next were all sequenced from one sample in a study of Graves' ophthalmopathy and Graves' hyperthyroidism. As the template, RNA transcripts were used to amplify TCR beta CDR3 regions. Following a first-round RT-PCR that used HTBI primers, a second-round multiplex PCR was carried out. TCRdb reanalysed the multiplex PCR reads using MiXCR and keeps one entry per CDR3 protein. The sample contains approximately 160,000 distinct CDR3 sequences, under 40% of which appear only once. The sample was peripheral blood. Receptors originate from a middle-aged woman with Graves' ophthalmopathy.

The rearrangement joins TRBV12-3 or TRBV12-4 to TRBJ2-5; TRBD2 might be the D (7 bases). There are 16 residues in the CDR3. The V gene lost 0 bases and the J gene lost 2 bases, with 13 bases spanning the gap. The CDR3 sequence: CASSLAGGGTQETQYF. In DNA form, the CDR3 reads TGTGCCAGCAGTTTAGCGGGGGGGGGCACACAAGAGACCCAGTACTTC.

The rearrangement links TRBV28 to TRBJ2-2; a weak D match, TRBD1 (5 bases). This CDR3 region has 15 residues. Trimming took 2 bases from V and 2 from J, leaving 9 bases between them. Germline V lookup: CDR1 MDHEN, CDR2 SYDVKM. CDR3 protein: CASSLAGYNTGELFF. DNA of the CDR3: TGTGCCAGCAGTTTAGCAGGGTACAACACCGGGGAGCTGTTTTTT.

This clonotype was detected many times. The rearrangement joins TRBV7-8 to TRBJ2-7; D is unclear. Germline V gives CDR1 SGHVS, CDR2 FQNEAQ. V gave up 1 base and J gave up 3 bases, with 10 bases separating them. CDR3 size: 14 residues. In DNA, the CDR3 is TGTGCCAGCAGCTTAGTGGCAGGAGACTACGAGCAGTACTTC. Encoded protein: CASSLVAGDYEQYF.

CDR3 sequence (DNA): TGTGCCAGCAGAGTCGACAGGGGTGGCACTGAAGCTTTCTTT. Translation: CASRVDRGGTEAFF. The rearrangement joins TRBV6-1 to TRBJ1-1; the match to TRBD1 covers 8 bases. Germline CDR1 and CDR2: MNHNS and SASEGT. Unmatched junction bases numbered 7, after V lost 6 bases and J lost 4 bases. This CDR3 has 14 amino acids.

This clonotype was counted many times. The genes are TRBV12-3 or TRBV12-4 and TRBJ2-7; TRBD1 matches at 11 bases. V shed 3 bases, J shed 4 bases, and the junction held 8 bases outside the gene matches. The CDR3 spans 16 residues. CDR3 DNA sequence: TGTGCCAGCAGTTTTGTAGGAGGGACAGGGGGGTACGAGCAGTACTTC. It specifies CASSFVGGTGGYEQYF.

The genes are TRBV27 and TRBJ2-5, with TRBD2 identical over 7 bases. This CDR3 contains 15 residues. The V gene end was trimmed by 4 bases and the J gene end by 0 bases; junction bases not matched to a gene: 5. Germline V lookup: CDR1 MNHEY, CDR2 SMNVEV (reference sequence). The CDR3 coding sequence is TGTGCCAGCAGTTCGTTACTAGCGCACCAAGAGACCCAGTACTTC. Translating it yields CASSSLLAHQETQYF.

This rearrangement joins TRBV20-1 to TRBJ2-4, with D maybe TRBD2 (6 bases). The CDR3 length is 14 residues. Germline CDR1 is DFQATT and CDR2 is SNEGSKA (reference sequence). The ends were cut back, 0 bases at V and 6 bases at J, with 12 bases in the middle. This chain's CDR3 is CSAREGGRGNIQYF. CDR3 DNA: TGCAGTGCTAGAGAGGGGGGAAGAGGAAACATTCAGTACTTC.

The sample holds one count of this clonotype. The chain has TRBV6-1 and TRBJ2-1; TRBD1 agrees at 9 bases. The CDR3 loop spans 14 amino acids. The germline CDR1 and CDR2 sequences are MNHNS and SASEGT. The V gene end was trimmed by 0 bases and the J gene end by 6 bases; junction bases not matched to a gene: 0. This CDR3 reads CASSEATGGNEQFF. CDR3 DNA: TGTGCCAGCAGTGAAGCGACAGGGGGCAATGAGCAGTTCTTC.

The sample holds many counts of this clonotype. This CDR3 is CASSLTVNEQYF. Here the CDR3 DNA reads TGTGCCAGCAGCTTAACAGTTAACGAGCAGTACTTC. The chain couples TRBV7-2 to TRBJ2-7; D not resolved. Trimming cost V 2 bases and J 5 bases, with 7 bases left between them. CDR1 and CDR2 from the germline V gene are SGHTA and FQGNSA. CDR3 size: 12 residues.

This clonotype was found many times. The chain is built from TRBV11-2 and TRBJ2-7; 8 bases line up with TRBD1. The CDR3 has 19 amino acids. The ends lost 5 bases at V and 0 bases at J; junction bases unmatched: 18. Germline V gene lookup returns CDR1 SGHAT and CDR2 FQNNGV. CDR3 in amino acids: CASSRNSLSGTGISYEQYF. In DNA, the CDR3 is TGTGCCAGCAGCCGAAACTCCTTATCGGGGACAGGCATCTCCTACGAGCAGTACTTC. Full variable domain (missing parts from reference TRBV11-2 and TRBJ2-7): EAGVAQSPRYKIIEKRQSVAFWCNPISGHATLYWYQQILGQGPKLLIQFQNNGVVDDSQLPKDRFSAERLKGVDSTLKIQPAKLEDSAVYLCASSRNSLSGTGISYEQYFGPGTRLTVT.

This chain uses TRBV12-3 or TRBV12-4 with TRBJ2-5, with TRBD2 matching over 11 bases. This CDR3 contains 15 residues. V lost 6 bases to trimming and J lost 5 bases; unmatched junction nucleotides: 8. CDR3 nucleotides: TGTGCCAGCAGCCCTACTAGCGGGGGATGGGAGACCCAGTACTTC. Its protein is CASSPTSGGWETQYF.

CDR3 in DNA: TGTGCCAGCACTTTCGACAGGGGGAACACTGAAGCTTTCTTT. It yields the protein CASTFDRGNTEAFF. The chain recombines TRBV6-2 or TRBV6-3 with TRBJ1-1; 8 bases fit TRBD1. This CDR3 comprises 14 residues. Trimming took 7 bases from V and 1 from J; bases not matched to a gene: 5. In germline, CDR1 is MNHEY, CDR2 SVGEGT.

This clonotype was observed at least ten times. The J gene is TRBJ1-1, the V gene TRBV5-1; 8 bases line up with TRBD1. This CDR3 comprises 18 residues. Germline CDR1 reads SGHRS; CDR2 reads YFSETQ. Trimming took 4 bases from V and 0 from J; bases not matched to a gene: 14. The CDR3: CASSRWAGQGRVNTEAFF. The CDR3, as DNA: TGCGCCAGCAGCCGGTGGGCTGGACAGGGACGGGTGAACACTGAAGCTTTCTTT.

This clonotype occurred many times. The V call is TRBV29-1, the J call TRBJ1-2; a weak D match, TRBD1 (6 bases). Trimming left V 6 bases short and J 0 bases short, with 17 bases between. Germline CDR1 SQVTM, CDR2 ANQGSEA. The CDR3 spans 15 residues. The CDR3 DNA reads TGCAGCGTCCAAGAAGGGGGGTCCTCTAACTATGGCTACACCTTC. Protein product: CSVQEGGSSNYGYTF.